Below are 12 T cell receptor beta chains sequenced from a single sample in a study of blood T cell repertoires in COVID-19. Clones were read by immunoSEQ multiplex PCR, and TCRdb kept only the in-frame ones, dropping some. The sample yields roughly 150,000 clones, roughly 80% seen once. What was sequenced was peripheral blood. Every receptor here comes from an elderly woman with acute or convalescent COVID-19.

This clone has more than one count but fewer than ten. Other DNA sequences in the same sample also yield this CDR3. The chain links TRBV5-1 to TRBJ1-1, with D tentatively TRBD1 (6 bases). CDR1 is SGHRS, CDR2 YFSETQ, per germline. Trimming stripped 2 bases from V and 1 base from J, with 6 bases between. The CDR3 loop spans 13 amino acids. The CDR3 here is CASSLQGNTEAFF. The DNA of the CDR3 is TGCGCCAGCAGCTTACAGGGGAACACTGAAGCTTTCTTT.

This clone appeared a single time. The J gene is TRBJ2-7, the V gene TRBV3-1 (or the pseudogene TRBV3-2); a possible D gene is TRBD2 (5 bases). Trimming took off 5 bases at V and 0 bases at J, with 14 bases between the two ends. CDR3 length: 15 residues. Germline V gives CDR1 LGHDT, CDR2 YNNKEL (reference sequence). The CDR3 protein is CASSSGSDFSYEQYF. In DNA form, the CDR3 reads TGTGCCAGCAGCTCCGGATCGGACTTCTCCTACGAGCAGTACTTC.

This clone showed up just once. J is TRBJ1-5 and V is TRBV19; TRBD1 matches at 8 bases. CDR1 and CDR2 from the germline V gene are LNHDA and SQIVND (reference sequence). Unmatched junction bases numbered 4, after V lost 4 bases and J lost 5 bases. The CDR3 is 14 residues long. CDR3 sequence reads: CASSRNRGDQPQHF. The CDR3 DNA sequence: TGTGCCAGTAGTAGAAACAGGGGGGATCAGCCCCAGCATTTT. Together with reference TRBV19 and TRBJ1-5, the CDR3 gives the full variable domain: DGGITQSPKYLFRKEGQNVTLSCEQNLNHDAMYWYRQDPGQGLRLIYYSQIVNDFQKGDIAEGYSVSREKKESFPLTVTSAQKNPTAFYLCASSRNRGDQPQHFGDGTRLSIL.

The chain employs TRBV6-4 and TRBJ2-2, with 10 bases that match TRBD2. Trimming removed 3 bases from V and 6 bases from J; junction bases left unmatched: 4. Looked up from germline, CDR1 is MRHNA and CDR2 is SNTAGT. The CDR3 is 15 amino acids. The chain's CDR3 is CASSEQAGGSGELFF. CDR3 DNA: TGTGCCAGCAGTGAGCAAGCGGGGGGGTCCGGGGAGCTGTTTTTT.

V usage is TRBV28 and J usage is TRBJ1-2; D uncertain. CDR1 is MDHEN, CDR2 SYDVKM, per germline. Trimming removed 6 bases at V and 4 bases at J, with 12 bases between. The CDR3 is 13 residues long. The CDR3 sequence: CASRYRDRYGYTF. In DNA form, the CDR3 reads TGTGCCAGCAGGTATCGGGATCGCTATGGCTACACCTTC.

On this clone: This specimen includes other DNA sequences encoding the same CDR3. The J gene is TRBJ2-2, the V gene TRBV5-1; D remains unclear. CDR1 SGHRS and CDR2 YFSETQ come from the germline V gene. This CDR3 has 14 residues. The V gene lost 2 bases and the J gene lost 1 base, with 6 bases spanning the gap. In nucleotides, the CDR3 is TGCGCCAGCAGCTTAGCAGGGAACACCGGGGAGCTGTTTTTT. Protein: CASSLAGNTGELFF.

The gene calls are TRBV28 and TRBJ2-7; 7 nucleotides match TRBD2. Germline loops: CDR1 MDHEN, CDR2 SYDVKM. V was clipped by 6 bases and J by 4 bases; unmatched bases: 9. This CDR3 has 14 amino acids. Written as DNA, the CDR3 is TGTGCCAGCAGCCCCTGGGGGAGGGATTACGAGCAGTACTTC. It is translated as CASSPWGRDYEQYF.

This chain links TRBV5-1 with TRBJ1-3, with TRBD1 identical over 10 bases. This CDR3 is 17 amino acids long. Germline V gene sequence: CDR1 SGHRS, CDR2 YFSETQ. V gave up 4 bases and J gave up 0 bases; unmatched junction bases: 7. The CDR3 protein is CASSRQGQGISGNTIYF. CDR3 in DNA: TGCGCCAGCAGCAGACAGGGACAGGGGATCTCTGGAAACACCATATATTTT.

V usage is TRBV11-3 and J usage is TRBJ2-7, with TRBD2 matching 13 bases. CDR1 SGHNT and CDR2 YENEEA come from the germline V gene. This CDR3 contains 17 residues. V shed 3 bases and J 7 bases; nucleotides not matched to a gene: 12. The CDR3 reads CASSFTGTSGKPGEQYF. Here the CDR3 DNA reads TGTGCCAGCAGCTTCACCGGGACTAGCGGGAAACCTGGGGAGCAGTACTTC.

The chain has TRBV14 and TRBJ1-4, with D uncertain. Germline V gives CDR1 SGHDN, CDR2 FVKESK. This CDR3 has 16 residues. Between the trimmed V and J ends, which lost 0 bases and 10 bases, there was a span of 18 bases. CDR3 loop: CASSQERWSEGGKLFF. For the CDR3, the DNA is TGTGCCAGCAGCCAAGAGCGATGGTCAGAGGGAGGAAAACTGTTTTTT. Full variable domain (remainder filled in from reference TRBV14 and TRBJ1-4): EAGVTQFPSHSVIEKGQTVTLRCDPISGHDNLYWYRRVMGKEIKFLLHFVKESKQDESGMPNNRFLAERTGGTYSTLKVQPAELEDSGVYFCASSQERWSEGGKLFFGSGTQLSVL.

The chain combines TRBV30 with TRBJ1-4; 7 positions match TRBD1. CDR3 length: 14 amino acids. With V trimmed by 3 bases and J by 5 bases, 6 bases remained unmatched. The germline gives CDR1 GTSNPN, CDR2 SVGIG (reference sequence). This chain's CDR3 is CAWSGDSQNEKLFF. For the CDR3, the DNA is TGTGCCTGGAGCGGGGACAGCCAGAATGAAAAACTGTTTTTT.

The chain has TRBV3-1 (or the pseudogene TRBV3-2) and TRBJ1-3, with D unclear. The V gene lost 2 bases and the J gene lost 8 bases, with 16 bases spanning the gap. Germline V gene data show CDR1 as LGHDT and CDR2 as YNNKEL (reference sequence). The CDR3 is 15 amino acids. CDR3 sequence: CASSQNSGGWDTIYF. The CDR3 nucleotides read TGTGCCAGCAGCCAAAACTCAGGAGGATGGGACACCATATATTTT.